The rows below give T cell receptor beta chains drawn from one sample of a study of cytomegalovirus exposure and HLA in healthy donors. Here immunoSEQ multiplex PCR was the method, and the copy in TCRdb shows in-frame clones only, minus some. The data contain roughly 170,000 clones, under 85% of them seen just once; the ten biggest clones take up 1.5% to 2%. The sequencing input was PBMCs. The receptors were gathered from a young woman in good health and CMV-seronegative. CDR3s include the opening cysteine and the closing phenylalanine or tryptophan. Fields, in order: CDR3 length, D gene, clone size, J gene, V gene, CDR3 DNA, CDR3 protein. The D gene is left open where the match is weak. Clone size is given for some rows only: seen once, a few or many times, or a class if the clone is expanded.

14 TRBD1 . TRBJ1-4 TRBV7-9 TGTGCCAGCAATGACAGGGGGGCTAATGAAAAACTGTTTTTT CASNDRGANEKLFF
17 TRBD1 . TRBJ1-2 TRBV5-4 TGTGCCAGCAGCTTGGAGTGGCCGGGACAGGGAAACTATGGCTACACCTTC CASSLEWPGQGNYGYTF
15 TRBD1 . TRBJ2-7 TRBV30 TGTGCCTGGAGTCCCGGAGCTACAGGGGTCTACGAGCAGTACTTC CAWSPGATGVYEQYF
14 TRBD1 . TRBJ2-7 TRBV4-1 TGCGCCAGCAGCCAGGGGACAGGTAGAGGCGAGCAGTACTTC CASSQGTGRGEQYF
14 TRBD1 . TRBJ1-2 TRBV5-1 TGCGCCAGCAGCAGTGGGGACAGAAACTATGGCTACACCTTC CASSSGDRNYGYTF
15 TRBD2 . TRBJ2-7 TRBV4-3 TGCGCCAGCAGCCAAATACTAGCGGGACTCTACGAGCAGTACTTC CASSQILAGLYEQYF
16 TRBD2 . TRBJ2-5 TRBV7-2 TGTGCCAGCAGCTTCCCTAGCGGGGGGCCGTGGGAGACCCAGTACTTC CASSFPSGGPWETQYF
14 . few TRBJ2-3 TRBV4-3 TGCGCCAGCAGCCCTCCGGGGTCTGAGGATACGCAGTATTTT CASSPPGSEDTQYF
13 TRBD1 once TRBJ1-1 TRBV30 TGTGCCTGGAAGGACAGGGCGGACACTGAAGCTTTCTTT CAWKDRADTEAFF
16 TRBD1 . TRBJ1-1 TRBV5-1 TGCGCCAGCAGCATCCGGGACAGGGGCATGAACACTGAAGCTTTCTTT CASSIRDRGMNTEAFF
16 . . TRBJ1-5 TRBV4-2 TGTGCCAGCAGCCAAGAGCCAGGGTTGGGCAATCAGCCCCAGCATTTT CASSQEPGLGNQPQHF
14 TRBD1 . TRBJ1-1 TRBV6-5 TGTGCCAGCAGCCTAGGGACAGGGAGAGCTGAAGCTTTCTTT CASSLGTGRAEAFF
17 TRBD1 . TRBJ1-1 TRBV4-2 TGTGCCAGCAGCCAAGAAGTGGCCGGGACAGGGAGGACTGAAGCTTTCTTT CASSQEVAGTGRTEAFF
12 . . TRBJ1-1 TRBV5-1 TGCGCCAGCAGCGCAGGGGTTTGGGGAGCTTTCTTT CASSAGVWGAFF
14 . . TRBJ1-2 TRBV6-1 TGTGCCAGCAGTTTGTCCAGGGTGAGCTATGGCTACACCTTC CASSLSRVSYGYTF
18 . . TRBJ2-1 TRBV9 TGTGCCAGCAGCGTAGAAGGTAGGAGGGCCAAACGCCCGAACGAGCAGTTCTTC CASSVEGRRAKRPNEQFF
11 . . TRBJ1-1 TRBV20-1 TGCAGTGCTACGGTGAACACTGAAGCTTTCTTT CSATVNTEAFF
14 . . TRBJ2-7 TRBV5-1 TGCGCCAGCAGCTTGGCCGGCAGGGTCTACGAGCAGTACTTC CASSLAGRVYEQYF
10 . few TRBJ1-2 TRBV9 TGTGCCAGTTATTCCTTTGGCTACACCTTC CASYSFGYTF
15 TRBD1 . TRBJ1-2 TRBV19 TGTGCCAGTAGTAATCCCGGGACAGGGGGCAGTGGCTACACCTTC CASSNPGTGGSGYTF
13 . . TRBJ1-2 TRBV7-2 TGTGCCAGCAGCTTACAGACGCGGGATGGCTACACCTTC CASSLQTRDGYTF
12 . . TRBJ1-4 TRBV19 TGTGCCAGTAGTGTCGCCGCCGGGGGGCTGTTTTTT CASSVAAGGLFF
13 . few TRBJ1-2 TRBV29-1 TGCAGCGTTCCAGACCGCCTGAGGGATGGCTACACCTTC CSVPDRLRDGYTF
13 . . TRBJ2-3 TRBV4-3 TGCGCCAGCAGCCAAGTGGGGCCAGATACGCAGTATTTT CASSQVGPDTQYF
10 . few TRBJ2-7 TRBV20-1 TGCAGTGCTCTGTCCTACGAGCAGTACTTC CSALSYEQYF
15 . once TRBJ2-3 TRBV5-4 TGTGCCAGCAGCTTGGGTGGGAGTGGGTCAGATACGCAGTATTTT CASSLGGSGSDTQYF
14 TRBD2 . TRBJ2-2 TRBV10-3 TGTGCCATCAGCCCCGGGGGGACCACCGGGGAGCTGTTTTTT CAISPGGTTGELFF
15 TRBD2 . TRBJ2-3 TRBV9 TGTGCCAGCAGCGGACTAGCGGGGGGCCCAGATACGCAGTATTTT CASSGLAGGPDTQYF
12 TRBD2 . TRBJ2-7 TRBV7-9 TGTGCCAGCAGCCTAGCGGGCCACGAGCAGTACTTC CASSLAGHEQYF
16 . . TRBJ2-1 TRBV7-8 TGTGCCAGCAGCTTAGGCTCGGTGGCCGGCGGTGAAGAGCAGTTCTTC CASSLGSVAGGEEQFF
13 TRBD1 few TRBJ1-2 TRBV6-1 TGTGCCAGCAGTGGGACAGGGTGGTATGGCTACACCTTC CASSGTGWYGYTF
14 . . TRBJ2-7 TRBV5-1 TGCGCCAGCAGCCGCGACCAGGGTACCTACGAGCAGTACTTC CASSRDQGTYEQYF
14 TRBD2 . TRBJ2-1 TRBV6-1 TGTGCCAGCAGCCACGGACTAGCGGGGGTTGAGCAGTTCTTC CASSHGLAGVEQFF
19 TRBD1 . TRBJ2-7 TRBV15 TGTGCCACCAGCAGAGATGCGGGACAGGGGGGCCTTCGCTCCTACGAGCAGTACTTC CATSRDAGQGGLRSYEQYF
15 TRBD1 few TRBJ1-1 TRBV27 TGTGCCAGCCGCCGAGACAGGGAGGCAAACACTGAAGCTTTCTTT CASRRDREANTEAFF
13 TRBD1 . TRBJ2-5 TRBV29-1 TGCAGCGTTGGGGGGACAGGGGAGAGGTCCCAGTACTTC CSVGGTGERSQYF
18 TRBD1 few TRBJ2-7 TRBV7-2 TGTGCCAGCAGCTTAGTGGACAGGGGGCATTTGAGGTTCTACGAGCAGTACTTC CASSLVDRGHLRFYEQYF
12 . . TRBJ2-1 TRBV7-2 TGTGCCAGCAGCTTTTTTGCGGATGAGCAGTTCTTC CASSFFADEQFF
15 TRBD2 . TRBJ2-3 TRBV9 TGTGCCAGCAGCGTAGGGGGGGGAACCACAGATACGCAGTATTTT CASSVGGGTTDTQYF
14 TRBD1 . TRBJ2-7 TRBV19 TGTGCCAGTAGTATAGGACAGGGGCTCTACGAGCAGTACTTC CASSIGQGLYEQYF
15 TRBD2 . TRBJ2-5 TRBV7-3 TGTGCCAGCAGCAACCGGACGGGGGGGTGGGAGACCCAGTACTTC CASSNRTGGWETQYF
17 TRBD1 few TRBJ1-6 TRBV30 TGTGCCTGGCCGGGACAGGGAATAGATGGCTATAATTCACCCCTCCACTTT CAWPGQGIDGYNSPLHF
14 TRBD1 once TRBJ1-2 TRBV7-6 TGTGCCAGCAGCCCAAACTACAGGGGAAATGGCTACACCTTC CASSPNYRGNGYTF
19 TRBD2 . TRBJ2-7 TRBV7-8 TGTGCCAGCAGCTCCAGAACCAGACTCTTACTAGCGGGAGTCCACGAGCAGTACTTC CASSSRTRLLLAGVHEQYF
17 TRBD1 few TRBJ1-4 TRBV4-1 TGCGCCAGCAGCCAGGGACAGGGGGCGGAAACTAATGAAAAACTGTTTTTT CASSQGQGAETNEKLFF
15 . . TRBJ2-1 TRBV19 TGTGCCAGTAGTATCGGACAGAACAACTACAATGAGCAGTTCTTC CASSIGQNNYNEQFF
17 . . TRBJ1-1 TRBV5-1 TGCGCCAGCAGCTTGGGTAGAACGGGGACGGGGGACACTGAAGCTTTCTTT CASSLGRTGTGDTEAFF
15 TRBD1 once TRBJ1-6 TRBV28 TGTGCCAGCAGCCACAACAGGGGTCACAATTCACCCCTCCACTTT CASSHNRGHNSPLHF